This T cell receptor (beta chain) is from a study of OX40 agonist ivuxolimab in advanced cancers. About the research overall: At 82.7% male, the cohort had a mean age of roughly 60 years, ranging from roughly 23 to 80. Allowance was made for prior anti-PD-1, anti-PD-L1 or anti-CTLA-4 therapy, and 35% to 40% had some.

Sequencing was performed with immunoSEQ multiplex PCR; in TCRdb, only in-frame clones are kept and a portion is missing. The data hold about 83,000 clones, with roughly 90% observed a single time. Deletions cut 3 bases from V and 2 bases from J, with 19 bases between. Germline values: CDR1 MGHRA, CDR2 YSYEKL. The CDR3 is 17 residues long. This TCR derives from an adult with an advanced solid tumor such as melanoma, head and neck, liver or kidney cancer. The chain carries TRBV4-1 and TRBJ1-2; TRBD1 might be the D (5 bases). The sample here was CD4+ or CD8+ T cells sorted from blood, taken in a trial of the OX40 agonist ivuxolimab. The CDR3 reads CASSQTRRDPLNYGYTF. The CDR3 bases are TGCGCCAGCAGCCAGACTCGACGGGACCCATTAAACTATGGCTACACCTTC.